One sample yielded the 6 T cell receptor beta chains listed below, sequenced in a study of post-analysis software for immune sequencing data. Their specific antigens are unknown. Incorporated into the TCR beta cDNA libraries were unique molecular identifiers, which served to reduce PCR and sequencing biases. In TCRdb, the PCR reads were re-called with MiXCR into one record per CDR3 protein. Of 350,000 to 500,000 distinct CDR3 sequences listed, 35% to 45% are singletons. General study findings and limits: Five or six TRBV segments appeared more often in patients than in controls, and TRBV5-6, TRBV5-1 and TRBV20-1 were among these.

Input material: blood. The receptors stem from a girl between 2 and 10 years old with multiple sclerosis.

This clonotype was detected only a few times. The chain joins TRBV6-4 to TRBJ2-1; D may correspond to TRBD1 or TRBD2 (5 bases each). Trimming took off 2 bases at V and 0 bases at J, with 8 bases between the two ends. Germline CDR1 reads MRHNA; CDR2 reads SNTAGT. The length of the CDR3 is 15 residues. The CDR3 nucleotides read TGTGCCAGCAGTGACGGGACGAGCTCCTACAATGAGCAGTTCTTC. It is translated as CASSDGTSSYNEQFF.

The chain has TRBV5-1 and TRBJ1-2; D gene ambiguous. The germline gives CDR1 SGHRS, CDR2 YFSETQ. Trimming removed 2 bases from V and 3 bases from J, with 11 bases in between. This CDR3 contains 14 residues. The CDR3 here is CASSFIPEDYGYTF. The CDR3 region has the DNA TGCGCCAGCAGCTTTATCCCAGAAGACTATGGCTACACCTTC.

The J gene is TRBJ2-1, the V gene TRBV6-6; 9 bases map to TRBD2. V lost 4 bases to trimming and J lost 2 bases; unmatched junction nucleotides: 6. Germline loops: CDR1 MNHNY, CDR2 SVGAGI (reference sequence). The CDR3 spans 16 residues. The DNA for the CDR3 is TGTGCCAGCAGTTCCCCGACTAGCGGAGCCTACAATGAGCAGTTCTTC. Its translation: CASSSPTSGAYNEQFF.

V and J are TRBV7-2 and TRBJ2-5; D gene unclear. CDR1 and CDR2 (germline): SGHTA, FQGNSA. Trimming took 1 base from V and 5 from J, leaving 8 bases between them. The CDR3 extends over 13 amino acids. This chain's CDR3 is CASSLVFKETQYF. The CDR3 DNA reads TGTGCCAGCAGCTTAGTCTTTAAGGAGACCCAGTACTTC.

This clonotype was found a few times. The rearrangement joins TRBV6-5 to TRBJ1-4, with 8 bases fitting TRBD1. The CDR3 sequence is 15 residues long. CDR1 MNHEY and CDR2 SVGAGI come from the germline V gene. With 6 bases clipped from V and 7 bases from J, the junction kept 10 bases outside the gene matches. The CDR3 region has the DNA TGTGCCAGCAGATCCAGGGGGCAAGTCGGTGAAAAACTGTTTTTT. It yields the protein CASRSRGQVGEKLFF.

This clonotype was counted only a few times. The chain uses TRBV4-1 and TRBJ2-1; D is ambiguous. V lost 0 bases and J lost 6, with 12 bases in between. The germline gives CDR1 MGHRA, CDR2 YSYEKL. The CDR3 has 15 amino acids. The CDR3 nucleotides read TGCGCCAGCAGCCAAGACTCCCCCCGGGTCAATGAGCAGTTCTTC. It yields the protein CASSQDSPRVNEQFF.